What follows are 6 T cell receptor beta chains derived from one specimen sequenced in a study of T cell responses to AZD1222 COVID-19 vaccine (dated by TCRdb to about 2021). The sample's time point label, decoded: baseline before first vaccination. Library preparation was by the immunoSEQ multiplex PCR assay. Held by TCRdb, this immuneACCESS table contains in-frame sequences only and omits some clones. Under half of the omission traces to an unresolved V gene where checked; the cause of the rest is unknown. In all, the sample holds more than 150,000 clones, and almost 95% of those were seen once. Of the sample, over 9.5% is held by the ten largest clones. The material sequenced was peripheral blood, taken on day 0 of AZD1222 vaccination. All receptors derive from an adult in good health.

V usage is TRBV15 and J usage is TRBJ2-1; TRBD1 is a possible D gene (5 bases). This CDR3 comprises 16 residues. Looked up from germline, CDR1 is LNHNV and CDR2 is YYDKDF (reference sequence). V lost 0 bases and J lost 6, with 15 bases in between. Here the CDR3 DNA reads TGTGCCACCAGCAGAGATGGGCCAGGGTCAGGCAATGAGCAGTTCTTC. Encoded protein: CATSRDGPGSGNEQFF.

The chain recombines TRBV7-6 with TRBJ2-7; D is possibly TRBD1 (6 bases). Between the trimmed V and J ends, which lost 0 bases and 2 bases, there was a span of 14 bases. CDR1 and CDR2 from the germline V gene are SGHVS and FNYEAQ. CDR3 length: 16 amino acids. CDR3 sequence (DNA): TGTGCCAGCAGCTTAGCGGACAGCCAAACGCCCTACGAGCAGTACTTC. Its protein product is CASSLADSQTPYEQYF.

The V call is TRBV10-3, the J call TRBJ1-1; the match to TRBD1 covers 11 bases. This CDR3 is 14 amino acids long. Germline V gene data show CDR1 as ENHRY and CDR2 as SYGVKD. V gave up 10 bases and J gave up 5 bases; unmatched junction bases: 9. The chain's CDR3 is CATLRGTGGTEAFF. The CDR3 nucleotides read TGTGCCACCCTTCGCGGGACAGGGGGAACTGAAGCTTTCTTT.

The gene calls are TRBV19 and TRBJ2-2; the D is unclear. The germline V gene has CDR1 LNHDA and CDR2 SQIVND (reference sequence). Trimming cost V 3 bases and J 3 bases, with 8 bases left between them. CDR3 length equals 14 residues. This CDR3 is CASSMGRDTGELFF. CDR3 in DNA: TGTGCCAGTAGTATGGGAAGAGACACCGGGGAGCTGTTTTTT.

V usage is TRBV6-5 and J usage is TRBJ2-2; 8 nucleotides align to TRBD1. The CDR3 covers 13 residues. From germline, CDR1 is MNHEY and CDR2 SVGAGI. J was trimmed by 5 bases and V by 6 bases; bases with no gene match: 2. The CDR3 region is CASRDRETGELFF. CDR3 coding DNA: TGTGCCAGCAGGGACAGGGAGACCGGGGAGCTGTTTTTT.

A single count supports this clone. J is TRBJ2-2 and V is TRBV12-3 or TRBV12-4; D is unclear. V gave up 5 bases and J gave up 3 bases, with 4 bases separating them. CDR3 length: 12 amino acids. The CDR3: CASSTYTGELFF. Here the CDR3 DNA reads TGTGCCAGCAGTACATACACCGGGGAGCTGTTTTTT.